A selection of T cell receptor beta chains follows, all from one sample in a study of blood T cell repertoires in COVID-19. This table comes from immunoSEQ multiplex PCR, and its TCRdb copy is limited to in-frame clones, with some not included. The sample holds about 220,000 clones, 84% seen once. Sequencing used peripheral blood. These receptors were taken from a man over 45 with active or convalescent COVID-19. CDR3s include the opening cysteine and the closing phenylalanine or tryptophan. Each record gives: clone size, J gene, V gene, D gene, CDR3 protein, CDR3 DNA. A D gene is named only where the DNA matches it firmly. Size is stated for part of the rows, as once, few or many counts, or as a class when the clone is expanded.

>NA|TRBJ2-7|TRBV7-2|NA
CASSPRTEGEQYF
TGTGCCAGCAGCCCAAGGACAGAGGGGGAGCAGTACTTC
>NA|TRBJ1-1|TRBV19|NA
CASRQNTEAFF
TGTGCCAGCCGACAGAACACTGAAGCTTTCTTT
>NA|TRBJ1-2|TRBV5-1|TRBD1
CASSNGQGIYGYTF
TGCGCCAGCAGCAATGGACAGGGCATCTATGGCTACACCTTC
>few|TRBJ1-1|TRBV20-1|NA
CSAGKTDEAFF
TGCAGTGCTGGGAAGACAGATGAAGCTTTCTTT
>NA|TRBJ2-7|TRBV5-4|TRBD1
CASSSISGTGSYEQYF
TGTGCCAGCAGCTCGATCTCCGGGACAGGTTCCTACGAGCAGTACTTC
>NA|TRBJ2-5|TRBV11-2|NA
CASSLVGVGETQYF
TGTGCCAGCAGCTTAGTAGGGGTAGGAGAGACCCAGTACTTC
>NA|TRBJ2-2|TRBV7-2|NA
CASRPTRSGELFF
TGTGCCAGCAGACCTACTAGATCCGGGGAGCTGTTTTTT
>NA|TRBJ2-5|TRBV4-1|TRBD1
CASRNTFPTGTGYQETQYF
TGCGCCAGCAGAAACACATTCCCTACCGGGACAGGGTACCAAGAGACCCAGTACTTC
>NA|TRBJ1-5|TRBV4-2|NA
CASSPEGDQPQHF
TGTGCCAGCAGCCCCGAGGGGGATCAGCCCCAGCATTTT
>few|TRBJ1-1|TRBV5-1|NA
CASSLAETATVEAFF
TGCGCCAGCAGCTTGGCCGAGACAGCCACTGTAGAAGCTTTCTTT
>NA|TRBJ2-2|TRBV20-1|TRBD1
CSASVPGGTGELFF
TGCAGTGCTAGTGTACCAGGGGGAACCGGGGAGCTGTTTTTT
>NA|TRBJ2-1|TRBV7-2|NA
CATWADDRARWGDEQFF
TGTGCCACCTGGGCAGACGACCGGGCTAGATGGGGGGATGAGCAGTTCTTC
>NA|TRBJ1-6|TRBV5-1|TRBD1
CASSLPGGGSPLHF
TGCGCCAGCAGCTTGCCAGGGGGCGGTTCACCCCTCCACTTT
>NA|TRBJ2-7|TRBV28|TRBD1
CASSVGQLEQYF
TGTGCCAGCAGTGTGGGACAGTTAGAGCAGTACTTC
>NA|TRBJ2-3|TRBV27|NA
CASSPSRWRGSTDTQYF
TGTGCCAGCAGTCCCTCTAGGTGGCGGGGATCCACAGATACGCAGTATTTT
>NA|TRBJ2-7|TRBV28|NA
CASSFTGAYEQYF
TGTGCCAGCAGTTTCACGGGAGCCTACGAGCAGTACTTC
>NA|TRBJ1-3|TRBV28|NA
CASSFAGFRNTIYF
TGTGCCAGCAGTTTTGCGGGCTTCCGAAACACCATATATTTT
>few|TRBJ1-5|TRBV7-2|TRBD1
CASSLIGTGAQPQHF
TGTGCCAGCAGCTTAATTGGGACAGGAGCCCAGCCCCAGCATTTT
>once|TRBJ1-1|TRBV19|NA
CASSKARGTEAFF
TGTGCCAGTAGTAAGGCCCGGGGCACTGAAGCTTTCTTT
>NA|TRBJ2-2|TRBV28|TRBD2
CASSYPLAGGSTGELFF
TGTGCCAGCAGTTATCCTCTAGCGGGAGGATCCACCGGGGAGCTGTTTTTT
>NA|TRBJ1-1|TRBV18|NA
CASSPKGRDTEAFF
TGTGCCAGCTCACCGAAGGGCAGGGACACTGAAGCTTTCTTT
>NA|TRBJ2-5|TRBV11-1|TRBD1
CASSPGTVQETQYF
TGTGCCAGCAGTCCCGGGACAGTCCAAGAGACCCAGTACTTC
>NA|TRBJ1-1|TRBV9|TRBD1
CASSVDGQGDTEAFF
TGTGCCAGCAGCGTAGACGGACAGGGCGACACTGAAGCTTTCTTT
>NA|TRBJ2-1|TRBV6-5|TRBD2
CASGKLAGRGEQFF
TGTGCCAGCGGCAAACTAGCGGGAAGGGGTGAGCAGTTCTTC
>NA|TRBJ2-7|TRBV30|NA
CACLRGSHPYEQYF
TGTGCCTGTTTAAGGGGGTCACATCCCTACGAGCAGTACTTC
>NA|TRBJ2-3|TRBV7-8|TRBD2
CASSFSGASTDTQYF
TGTGCCAGCAGCTTTAGCGGGGCTAGCACAGATACGCAGTATTTT
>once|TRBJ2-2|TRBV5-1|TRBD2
CASSLETSSTGELFF
TGCGCCAGCAGCTTGGAGACTAGCAGCACCGGGGAGCTGTTTTTT
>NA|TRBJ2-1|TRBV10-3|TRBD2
CATSGTPPYNEQFF
TGTGCCACGAGCGGGACTCCTCCCTACAATGAGCAGTTCTTC
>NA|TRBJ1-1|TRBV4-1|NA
CASSQGVQAILENTEAFF
TGCGCCAGCAGCCAAGGGGTTCAAGCGATCCTAGAGAACACTGAAGCTTTCTTT
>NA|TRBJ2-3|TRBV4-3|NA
CASSPASRGTDTQYF
TGCGCCAGCAGCCCCGCTAGCCGGGGAACAGATACGCAGTATTTT
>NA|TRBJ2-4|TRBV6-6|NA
CASRVAPQVAKNIQYF
TGTGCCAGCAGAGTGGCCCCGCAGGTAGCCAAAAACATTCAGTACTTC
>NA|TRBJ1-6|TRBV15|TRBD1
CATSRGGPGTVSSYNSPLHF
TGTGCCACCAGCAGGGGGGGTCCCGGGACAGTCAGCTCCTATAATTCACCCCTCCACTTT
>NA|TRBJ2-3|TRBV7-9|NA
CASSLDRRTDTQYF
TGTGCCAGCAGCTTAGACAGGCGCACAGATACGCAGTATTTT
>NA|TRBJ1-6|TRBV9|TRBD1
CASSVADDRANSPLHF
TGTGCCAGCAGCGTAGCAGACGACAGGGCTAATTCACCCCTCCACTTT
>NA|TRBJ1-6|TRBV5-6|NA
CASSVTGRNSPLHF
TGTGCCAGCAGCGTGACAGGTCGGAATTCACCCCTCCACTTT
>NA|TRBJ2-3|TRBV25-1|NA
CASSDSVRSTDTQYF
TGTGCCAGCAGTGACTCCGTCCGTAGCACAGATACGCAGTATTTT
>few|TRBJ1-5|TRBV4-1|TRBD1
CASSQAPGQGGGNQPQHF
TGCGCCAGCAGCCAAGCGCCGGGACAGGGGGGTGGCAATCAGCCCCAGCATTTT
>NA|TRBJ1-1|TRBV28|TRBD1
CASSFGPQGDEAFF
TGTGCCAGCAGTTTTGGCCCACAGGGGGATGAAGCTTTCTTT
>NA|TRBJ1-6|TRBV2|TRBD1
CASSERGPPLHF
TGTGCCAGCAGTGAAAGGGGGCCCCCCCTCCACTTT
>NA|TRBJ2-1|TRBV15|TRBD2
CATSVGTSGRASYNEQFF
TGTGCCACCAGCGTTGGGACTAGCGGGAGGGCCTCCTACAATGAGCAGTTCTTC
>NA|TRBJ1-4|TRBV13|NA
CASTLSQGRNEKLFF
TGTGCCAGCACTCTGTCTCAGGGGCGCAATGAAAAACTGTTTTTT
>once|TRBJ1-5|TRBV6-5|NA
CASSSVSNQPQHF
TGTGCCAGCAGCTCGGTGAGCAATCAGCCCCAGCATTTT
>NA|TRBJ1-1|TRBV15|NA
CATSRRALEEKEAFF
TGTGCCACCAGCAGACGTGCTTTGGAGGAGAAAGAGGCTTTCTTT
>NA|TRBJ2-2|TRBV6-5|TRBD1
CASSKQGAPGELFF
TGTGCCAGCAGTAAGCAGGGGGCGCCCGGGGAGCTGTTTTTT
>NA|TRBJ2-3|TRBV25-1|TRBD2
CASSEREGPTDTQYF
TGTGCCAGCAGTGAACGGGAGGGCCCCACAGATACGCAGTATTTT
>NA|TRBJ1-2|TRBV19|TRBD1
CASSIGDRYGYTF
TGTGCCAGTAGTATTGGGGACAGATATGGCTACACCTTC
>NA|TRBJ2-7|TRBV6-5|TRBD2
CASSPAGTRASEQYF
TGTGCCAGCAGTCCCGCAGGGACTAGGGCAAGCGAGCAGTACTTC
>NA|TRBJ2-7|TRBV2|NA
CASSVGPTGEQYF
TGTGCCAGCAGTGTCGGGCCGACGGGGGAGCAGTACTTC
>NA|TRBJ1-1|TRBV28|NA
CASLGYRATEAFF
TGTGCCAGCCTCGGTTACAGGGCCACTGAAGCTTTCTTT
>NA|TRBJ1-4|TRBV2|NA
CASSERGATNEKLFF
TGTGCCAGCAGTGAACGGGGGGCAACTAATGAAAAACTGTTTTTT
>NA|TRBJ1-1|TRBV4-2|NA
CASSQPGLYTEAFF
TGTGCCAGCAGCCAACCGGGACTGTACACTGAAGCTTTCTTT
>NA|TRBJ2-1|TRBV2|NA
CASSLYNEQFF
TGTGCCAGCAGCCTATACAATGAGCAGTTCTTC
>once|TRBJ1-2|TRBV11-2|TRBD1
CASSVDRGGGYTF
TGTGCCAGCAGCGTGGACAGGGGCGGGGGCTACACCTTC
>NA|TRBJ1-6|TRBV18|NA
CASSGSGGSPLHF
TGTGCCAGCTCAGGGTCCGGGGGGTCACCCCTCCACTTT
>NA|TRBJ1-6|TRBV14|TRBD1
CASSQLGADRGLSPLHF
TGTGCCAGCAGCCAACTCGGGGCGGACAGGGGATTATCACCCCTCCACTTT
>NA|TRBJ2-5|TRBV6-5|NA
CASTGLEETQYF
TGTGCCAGCACCGGACTGGAAGAGACCCAGTACTTC
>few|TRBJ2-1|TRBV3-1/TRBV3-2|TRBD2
CASSQRTSGSNEQFF
TGTGCCAGCAGCCAACGGACTAGCGGGAGTAATGAGCAGTTCTTC
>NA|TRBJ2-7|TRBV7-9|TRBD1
CASSHSGDRGHEQYF
TGTGCCAGCAGCCACTCTGGGGACAGGGGGCACGAGCAGTACTTC
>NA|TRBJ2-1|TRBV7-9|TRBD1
CASSVLTGAAYNEQFF
TGTGCCAGCAGCGTCCTGACAGGGGCGGCCTACAATGAGCAGTTCTTC
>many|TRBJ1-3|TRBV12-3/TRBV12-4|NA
CASSGDLGNTIYF
TGTGCCAGCAGTGGGGACTTAGGAAACACCATATATTTT